A single sample gave rise to the 18 T cell receptor beta chains below, sequenced in a study of shared clonotypes between healthy human individuals. Profiling relied on immunoSEQ multiplex PCR, and the TCRdb table lists in-frame clones only, not all of them. This sample carries fewer than 850,000 clones, 90% of them seen once, and the ten largest clones take 34%. The specimen was memory CD8+ T cells from PBMCs. Subset defined: CD45RO+ cells pooled with CCR7-negative TemRA cells. Source of these receptors: a man aged 18-30 years in good health. Some clones in this sample may be carry-over from other donors' samples.

The chain is built from TRBV6-5 and TRBJ2-1, with D uncertain. There are 11 residues in the CDR3. V lost 5 bases and J 10 bases, leaving 9 bases between the germline ends. Germline V CDR1 and CDR2: MNHEY, SVGAGI. The CDR3 spells CASSGGCEQFF. The CDR3 DNA is TGTGCCAGCAGTGGCGGCTGCGAGCAGTTCTTC.

The CDR3 nucleotides read TGTGCCAGCAGTTTCACCCCAGGGGGCGCGGGTGGCTACACCTTC. This gives the protein CASSFTPGGAGGYTF. The chain employs TRBV27 and TRBJ1-2, with 8 bases that match TRBD1. The V segment lost 3 bases and the J segment 7 bases; nucleotides outside the gene matches: 10. The germline gives CDR1 MNHEY, CDR2 SMNVEV (reference sequence). This CDR3 spans 15 amino acids.

V is TRBV9 and J is TRBJ2-1; possibly TRBD1 or TRBD2 for D (6 bases each). Germline V gene lookup returns CDR1 SGDLS and CDR2 YYNGEE. Trimming removed 1 base from V and 4 bases from J, with 15 bases in between. The CDR3 consists of 16 residues. In nucleotides, the CDR3 is TGTGCCAGCAGCGTAAGGTCAGGGGCGGGGTACAATGAGCAGTTCTTC. This codes for CASSVRSGAGYNEQFF. The full variable domain, with the rest looked up from reference TRBV9 and TRBJ2-1, is DSGVTQTPKHLITATGQRVTLRCSPRSGDLSVYWYQQSLDQGLQFLIQYYNGEERAKGNILERFSAQQFPDLHSELNLSSLELGDSALYFCASSVRSGAGYNEQFFGPGTRLTVL.

This clone showed up just a few times. The sample has other DNA sequences that encode this CDR3 too. The chain employs TRBV27 and TRBJ1-1; the D is unclear. Trimming shortened V by 3 bases and J by 4 bases, and 9 bases separated the two germline ends. Germline lookup yields CDR1 MNHEY and CDR2 SMNVEV (reference sequence). The CDR3 consists of 13 residues. CDR3 nucleotides: TGTGCCAGCAGTTTTGGTGTTGGCACTGAAGCTTTCTTT. Residues: CASSFGVGTEAFF.

V and J are TRBV15 and TRBJ2-7; D might be TRBD1 or TRBD2, each matching 6 bases. The CDR3 contains 13 residues. Trimming took 0 bases from V and 7 from J, leaving 10 bases between them. CDR1 and CDR2 from the germline V gene are LNHNV and YYDKDF (reference sequence). The CDR3 loop is CATSREGGGEQYF. DNA for the CDR3: TGTGCCACCAGCAGAGAGGGGGGCGGGGAGCAGTACTTC.

The V call is TRBV4-1, the J call TRBJ2-3, with D hard to call. CDR1 and CDR2 (germline): MGHRA, YSYEKL. This CDR3 comprises 15 residues. Between the trimmed V and J ends, which lost 4 bases and 2 bases, there was a span of 13 bases. The CDR3 loop is CASSRSYSNTDTQYF. The CDR3 DNA reads as TGCGCCAGCAGCCGAAGTTACAGCAACACAGATACGCAGTATTTT.

This rearrangement joins TRBV25-1 to TRBJ1-1; 9 nucleotides match TRBD1. The CDR3 has 17 residues. The germline V gene has CDR1 MGHDK and CDR2 SYGVNS. J gave up 3 bases and V 2 bases, and 10 bases lay outside the gene matches. CDR3 sequence: CASSEISTGGTDTEAFF. Here the CDR3 DNA reads TGTGCCAGCAGTGAAATCAGCACAGGGGGCACGGACACTGAAGCTTTCTTT.

The chain has TRBV29-1 and TRBJ1-1; D remains ambiguous. The CDR3 runs to 13 residues. From germline, CDR1 is SQVTM and CDR2 ANQGSEA. V dropped 1 base and J dropped 4 bases, with 10 bases sitting between them. The CDR3 nucleotides read TGCAGCGTTGAAGCGGCGGATACCACTGAAGCTTTCTTT. Amino acids: CSVEAADTTEAFF. Full variable domain (rest looked up from reference TRBV29-1 and TRBJ1-1): SAVISQKPSRDICQRGTSLTIQCQVDSQVTMMFWYRQQPGQSLTLIATANQGSEATYESGFVIDKFPISRPNLTFSTLTVSNMSPEDSSIYLCSVEAADTTEAFFGQGTRLTVV.

The CDR3 nucleotides read TGTGCTAGTGGTTTGGTACTGGGCGGCTACAATGAGCAGTTCTTC. This codes for CASGLVLGGYNEQFF. V and J are TRBV12-5 and TRBJ2-1; D is unclear. The CDR3 contains 15 residues. Trimming took 0 bases from V and 3 from J, leaving 9 bases between them. Germline-derived CDR1 and CDR2 are LGHNT and FRNRAP.

The chain joins TRBV7-3 to TRBJ2-2, with D hard to call. Looked up from germline, CDR1 is SGHTA and CDR2 is FQGTGA. V lost 5 bases and J 7 bases, leaving 8 bases between the germline ends. This CDR3 contains 12 residues. In DNA, the CDR3 is TGTGCCAGCAGCCCGCGTCTCGGGGAGCTGTTTTTT. It yields the protein CASSPRLGELFF.

The rearrangement joins TRBV5-6 to TRBJ1-1, with D perhaps TRBD1 (6 bases). Trimming shortened V by 0 bases and J by 6 bases, and 15 bases separated the two germline ends. The CDR3 extends over 15 amino acids. Germline V CDR1 and CDR2: SGHDT, YYEEEE. CDR3 in amino acids: CASSLVRGWGPEAFF. CDR3 coding DNA: TGTGCCAGCAGCTTGGTAAGGGGTTGGGGGCCTGAAGCTTTCTTT.

The chain couples TRBV9 to TRBJ2-2; possible D gene TRBD1, 5 bases. The germline V gene encodes CDR1 SGDLS and CDR2 YYNGEE. V dropped 7 bases and J dropped 5 bases, with 12 bases sitting between them. The CDR3 runs to 13 residues. CDR3 in amino acids: CASGRVGTGELFF. The CDR3 DNA reads as TGTGCCAGCGGCAGGGTGGGTACCGGGGAGCTGTTTTTT.

The chain employs TRBV5-4 and TRBJ1-1; 9 bases line up with TRBD1. CDR3 length: 18 amino acids. CDR1 SGHNT and CDR2 YYREEE come from the germline V gene (reference sequence). J lost 4 bases, V lost 1 base, and 14 bases had no gene match. The CDR3 nucleotides read TGTGCCAGCAGCTTGCTACAGGGGGCTTTCGGGGATGCCACTGAAGCTTTCTTT. Amino acid sequence: CASSLLQGAFGDATEAFF. The full variable domain, rest sourced from reference TRBV5-4 and TRBJ1-1, is ETGVTQSPTHLIKTRGQQVTLRCSSQSGHNTVSWYQQALGQGPQFIFQYYREEENGRGNFPPRFSGLQFPNYSSELNVNALELDDSALYLCASSLLQGAFGDATEAFFGQGTRLTVV.

This sequence joins TRBV15 and TRBJ2-1; D assignment may be TRBD1 or TRBD2 (5 bases each). There are 16 residues in the CDR3. The germline V and J ends were trimmed by 1 base and 6 bases, with 16 bases remaining between them. Per the germline V gene, CDR1 is LNHNV and CDR2 is YYDKDF (reference sequence). The CDR3 DNA reads TGTGCCACCAGCAGAGGGGGGATCTATGCAGCCAATGAGCAGTTCTTC. This sequence encodes CATSRGGIYAANEQFF.

The chain links TRBV27 to TRBJ2-7, with D maybe TRBD1 (7 bases). The CDR3 has 12 residues. Germline V gene lookup returns CDR1 MNHEY and CDR2 SMNVEV (reference sequence). The germline V and J ends were trimmed by 8 bases and 2 bases, with 10 bases remaining between them. Here the CDR3 reads CASGGGTYEQYF. The CDR3 coding sequence is TGTGCCAGCGGAGGGGGCACCTACGAGCAGTACTTC.

A few counts support this clone. As DNA, the CDR3 is TGTGCCAGCAGTTACTCGAATGGTGGGGGGACTGAAGCTTTCTTT. This gives the protein CASSYSNGGGTEAFF. J is TRBJ1-1 and V is TRBV6-5, with D perhaps matching TRBD1 (5 bases). The V end lost 0 bases, the J end lost 5 bases, and 13 bases lay between the germline ends. Germline CDR1 MNHEY, CDR2 SVGAGI. This CDR3 has 15 residues.

V is TRBV28 and J is TRBJ2-7; 7 positions agree with TRBD2. There are 16 residues in the CDR3. Germline CDR1 is MDHEN and CDR2 is SYDVKM. V lost 4 bases to trimming and J lost 2 bases; unmatched junction nucleotides: 11. The CDR3 DNA is TGTGCCAGCAGTTCCCGGGGGGAGGAGACTCCCTACGAGCAGTACTTC. Amino acids: CASSSRGEETPYEQYF.

This chain connects TRBV28 to TRBJ2-4, with 8 bases that match TRBD1. This CDR3 spans 14 amino acids. Trimming at V came to 7 bases and at J to 5 bases, leaving 7 bases not matched to a gene. The V gene's germline CDR1 is MDHEN and CDR2 SYDVKM. The CDR3 sequence: CASTAGGMQNIQYF. CDR3 coding DNA: TGTGCCAGCACCGCAGGGGGCATGCAAAACATTCAGTACTTC.